These T cell receptor beta chains were read from a single sample in a study of CD8+ T cells in alopecia areata. Measured with immunoSEQ multiplex PCR; TCRdb has only the in-frame clones, and not every one. There are fewer than 150,000 clones in the sample; less than 70% occur only once, and 3% to 4% lies in the top ten. Material: CD4+ T cells sorted from blood, obtained at week 24, from a patient treated with tofacitinib. The receptors shown here come from a human donor with alopecia areata. Each CDR3 is given with its conserved first and last residue. The D gene is left open where the match is weak. The size field is filled for only some rows; it gives once, few, many or a size class.

D gene: NA
J gene: TRBJ1-1
clone size: NA
V gene: TRBV29-1
CDR3 protein: CSGGNTEAFF
CDR3 DNA: TGCAGCGGGGGGAACACTGAAGCTTTCTTT

D gene: NA
J gene: TRBJ1-2
clone size: NA
V gene: TRBV18
CDR3 protein: CASSAQGNYGYTF
CDR3 DNA: TGTGCCAGCTCAGCACAGGGTAACTATGGCTACACCTTC

D gene: NA
J gene: TRBJ2-7
clone size: NA
V gene: TRBV6-5
CDR3 protein: CASSRLGEQYF
CDR3 DNA: TGTGCCAGCAGTCGCCTGGGGGAGCAGTACTTC

D gene: TRBD1
J gene: TRBJ1-2
clone size: few
V gene: TRBV5-5
CDR3 protein: CASSPGTGTYGYTF
CDR3 DNA: TGTGCCAGCAGCCCCGGGACAGGCACTTATGGCTACACCTTC

D gene: TRBD1
J gene: TRBJ1-2
clone size: NA
V gene: TRBV7-2
CDR3 protein: CASSYMGQNYGYTF
CDR3 DNA: TGTGCCAGCAGCTATATGGGACAGAACTATGGCTACACCTTC

D gene: TRBD1
J gene: TRBJ2-7
clone size: NA
V gene: TRBV7-2
CDR3 protein: CASSTRGNEQYF
CDR3 DNA: TGTGCCAGCAGCACCAGGGGGAACGAGCAGTACTTC

D gene: NA
J gene: TRBJ1-1
clone size: NA
V gene: TRBV5-4
CDR3 protein: CASSLERVAEAFF
CDR3 DNA: TGTGCCAGCAGCCTAGAGAGGGTGGCTGAAGCTTTCTTT

D gene: NA
J gene: TRBJ2-5
clone size: NA
V gene: TRBV7-9
CDR3 protein: CASAEETQYF
CDR3 DNA: TGTGCCAGCGCGGAAGAGACCCAGTACTTC

D gene: TRBD1
J gene: TRBJ2-5
clone size: NA
V gene: TRBV5-1
CDR3 protein: CASSLGGTGASQYF
CDR3 DNA: TGCGCCAGCAGCTTGGGTGGGACAGGAGCGTCCCAGTACTTC

D gene: TRBD1
J gene: TRBJ1-2
clone size: NA
V gene: TRBV2
CDR3 protein: CASSDLGQSYGYTF
CDR3 DNA: TGTGCCAGCAGTGACCTGGGACAGAGCTATGGCTACACCTTC

D gene: NA
J gene: TRBJ1-5
clone size: NA
V gene: TRBV18
CDR3 protein: CASSPQGSNQPQHF
CDR3 DNA: TGTGCCAGCTCACCACAAGGGAGCAATCAGCCCCAGCATTTT

D gene: TRBD2
J gene: TRBJ2-1
clone size: once
V gene: TRBV7-2
CDR3 protein: CASSLGGGYNEQFF
CDR3 DNA: TGTGCCAGCAGCTTAGGCGGGGGTTACAATGAGCAGTTCTTC

D gene: NA
J gene: TRBJ2-7
clone size: NA
V gene: TRBV2
CDR3 protein: CASSDWATYEQYF
CDR3 DNA: TGTGCCAGCAGTGATTGGGCCACCTACGAGCAGTACTTC

D gene: NA
J gene: TRBJ2-5
clone size: few
V gene: TRBV2
CDR3 protein: CASSAGGSQETQYF
CDR3 DNA: TGTGCCAGCAGTGCGGGCGGGTCCCAAGAGACCCAGTACTTC

D gene: TRBD1
J gene: TRBJ2-7
clone size: once
V gene: TRBV11-2
CDR3 protein: CASSFAPGQGVEEQYF
CDR3 DNA: TGTGCCAGCAGCTTTGCCCCGGGACAGGGAGTTGAAGAGCAGTACTTC

D gene: NA
J gene: TRBJ1-6
clone size: NA
V gene: TRBV7-2
CDR3 protein: CASSLAPGAHNSPLHF
CDR3 DNA: TGTGCCAGCAGCTTAGCCCCGGGGGCGCATAATTCACCCCTCCACTTT

D gene: NA
J gene: TRBJ2-7
clone size: NA
V gene: TRBV25-1
CDR3 protein: CASRNSGAGDEQYF
CDR3 DNA: TGTGCCAGCAGAAACTCAGGGGCTGGTGACGAGCAGTACTTC

D gene: NA
J gene: TRBJ1-4
clone size: few
V gene: TRBV29-1
CDR3 protein: CSVGLFEKQGEKLFF
CDR3 DNA: TGCAGCGTTGGACTATTCGAGAAGCAGGGTGAAAAACTGTTTTTT

D gene: NA
J gene: TRBJ1-2
clone size: few
V gene: TRBV7-2
CDR3 protein: CASSLDSYYGYTF
CDR3 DNA: TGTGCCAGCAGCCTTGACAGTTACTATGGCTACACCTTC

D gene: NA
J gene: TRBJ1-5
clone size: NA
V gene: TRBV14
CDR3 protein: CASSQATLGRRPQHF
CDR3 DNA: TGTGCCAGCAGCCAAGCGACACTGGGAAGGCGGCCCCAGCATTTT

D gene: TRBD2
J gene: TRBJ2-1
clone size: NA
V gene: TRBV18
CDR3 protein: CASSPLSGGDEQFF
CDR3 DNA: TGTGCCAGCTCACCCCTTAGCGGGGGGGATGAGCAGTTCTTC

D gene: TRBD2
J gene: TRBJ2-5
clone size: NA
V gene: TRBV7-2
CDR3 protein: CASSPTPLGGGAGETQYF
CDR3 DNA: TGTGCCAGCAGCCCCACCCCACTCGGCGGGGGGGCAGGGGAGACCCAGTACTTC

D gene: TRBD2
J gene: TRBJ2-2
clone size: NA
V gene: TRBV7-2
CDR3 protein: CASSLVAGGNTGELFF
CDR3 DNA: TGTGCCAGCAGCTTAGTAGCGGGGGGGAACACCGGGGAGCTGTTTTTT

D gene: NA
J gene: TRBJ1-5
clone size: NA
V gene: TRBV7-9
CDR3 protein: CASSLLGQPQHF
CDR3 DNA: TGTGCCAGCAGCTTGTTGGGTCAGCCCCAGCATTTT

D gene: NA
J gene: TRBJ2-1
clone size: NA
V gene: TRBV7-2
CDR3 protein: CASSRRRQTNNEQFF
CDR3 DNA: TGTGCCAGCAGCCGACGCAGACAGACCAACAATGAGCAGTTCTTC